These 27 T cell receptor beta chains share one sample of origin, sequenced in a study of OX40 agonist ivuxolimab in advanced cancers. The data were produced by immunoSEQ multiplex PCR, yet TCRdb's version contains in-frame clones alone and is incomplete. The table has around 68,000 clones, roughly 84% seen once. The sample was CD4+ or CD8+ T cells sorted from blood, taken in a trial of the OX40 agonist ivuxolimab. The receptors were gathered from an adult with an advanced solid tumor such as melanoma, head and neck, liver or kidney cancer.

This chain joins TRBV27 and TRBJ1-4, with TRBD1 matching 7 bases. The germline gives CDR1 MNHEY, CDR2 SMNVEV (reference sequence). This CDR3 region has 15 residues. The junction had 9 bases not matched to a gene; V was cut back by 6 bases and J by 5 bases. The CDR3 DNA reads as TGTGCCAGCAGAGGAATTCAACAGGGGAATGAAAAACTGTTTTTT. This encodes CASRGIQQGNEKLFF.

This clone was recorded once. This chain connects TRBV5-1 to TRBJ2-1, with D hard to call. The germline V and J ends were trimmed by 4 bases and 1 base, with 12 bases remaining between them. This CDR3 is 15 amino acids long. The germline gives CDR1 SGHRS, CDR2 YFSETQ. This CDR3 reads CASSPPLGSYNEQFF. The DNA for the CDR3 is TGCGCCAGCAGCCCCCCGTTGGGGTCCTACAATGAGCAGTTCTTC.

J is TRBJ2-7 and V is TRBV5-1; 9 bases map to TRBD2. This CDR3 contains 15 residues. After removal of 6 bases from V and 0 bases from J, the junction contained 7 bases not matched to a gene. The V gene's germline CDR1 is SGHRS and CDR2 YFSETQ. The chain's CDR3 is CASTFLAGSSYEQYF. CDR3 sequence (DNA): TGCGCCAGCACGTTCCTAGCGGGGAGCTCCTACGAGCAGTACTTC. The variable domain in full, completed from reference TRBV5-1 and TRBJ2-7, reads KAGVTQTPRYLIKTRGQQVTLSCSPISGHRSVSWYQQTPGQGLQFLFEYFSETQRNKGNFPGRFSGRQFSNSRSEMNVSTLELGDSALYLCASTFLAGSSYEQYFGPGTRLTVT.

V is TRBV27 and J is TRBJ1-6; maybe TRBD1 (5 bases). V dropped 5 bases and J dropped 5 bases, with 22 bases sitting between them. Germline V gene sequence: CDR1 MNHEY, CDR2 SMNVEV (reference sequence). The CDR3 has 18 residues. CDR3 residues: CASSRGAALSRHNSPLHF. DNA for the CDR3: TGTGCCAGCAGTCGTGGGGCAGCCCTCTCGCGTCATAATTCACCCCTCCACTTT.

The rearrangement uses TRBV5-6 and TRBJ1-1; no clear D gene. CDR3 size: 15 residues. V lost 0 bases, J lost 1 base, and 10 bases lay in between. CDR1 and CDR2 (germline): SGHDT, YYEEEE. CDR3 in amino acids: CASSLGLVRNTEAFF. CDR3 nucleotide sequence: TGTGCCAGCAGCTTGGGGCTTGTGAGGAACACTGAAGCTTTCTTT.

The J gene is TRBJ1-1, the V gene TRBV7-3, with a possible D match to TRBD1 (6 bases). CDR3 length: 14 residues. In germline, CDR1 is SGHTA, CDR2 FQGTGA. The germline V and J ends were trimmed by 6 bases and 5 bases, with 16 bases remaining between them. CDR3 protein: CASRLQGSGTEAFF. CDR3 nucleotide sequence: TGTGCCAGCAGGCTACAGGGATCTGGAACTGAAGCTTTCTTT.

The chain couples TRBV19 to TRBJ1-1; tentative D call: TRBD1 (5 bases). Trimming cost V 10 bases and J 1 base, with 13 bases left between them. This CDR3 is built from 13 residues. Germline values: CDR1 LNHDA, CDR2 SQIVND (reference sequence). The CDR3 loop reads CATFPGTNTEAFF. CDR3 in DNA: TGTGCCACATTTCCCGGGACGAACACTGAAGCTTTCTTT.

This chain uses TRBV19 with TRBJ2-7; D perhaps matches TRBD2 (5 bases). This CDR3 has 11 residues. V was trimmed by 10 bases and J by 5 bases, leaving 12 bases between them. Germline V gene lookup returns CDR1 LNHDA and CDR2 SQIVND (reference sequence). CDR3 loop: CATRAFDEQYF. CDR3 in DNA: TGTGCCACGAGGGCGTTTGACGAGCAGTACTTC. Supplemented by reference TRBV19 and TRBJ2-7, the full variable domain reads DGGITQSPKYLFRKEGQNVTLSCEQNLNHDAMYWYRQDPGQGLRLIYYSQIVNDFQKGDIAEGYSVSREKKESFPLTVTSAQKNPTAFYLCATRAFDEQYFGPGTRLTVT.

This clone was counted between two and nine times. The rearrangement joins TRBV10-3 to TRBJ1-6; D unclear. There are 13 residues in the CDR3. The V gene lost 8 bases and the J gene lost 2 bases, with 7 bases spanning the gap. Germline assignment: CDR1 ENHRY and CDR2 SYGVKD. The CDR3 sequence is CAIGGAYNSPLHF. The CDR3 nucleotides read TGTGCCATCGGAGGAGCCTATAATTCACCCCTCCACTTT.

The gene calls are TRBV2 and TRBJ2-1, with 10 bases identical to TRBD1. The CDR3 runs 15 residues. The V segment lost 6 bases and the J segment 7 bases; nucleotides outside the gene matches: 9. Per the germline V gene, CDR1 is SNHLY and CDR2 is FYNNEI. Here the CDR3 DNA reads TGTGCCAGCAGAAGGGACAGGGGAGAAGGGAATGAGCAGTTCTTC. It encodes CASRRDRGEGNEQFF.

J is TRBJ2-3 and V is TRBV7-2; D uncertain. The CDR3 runs to 15 residues. The V end was cut by 3 bases, the J end by 0 bases, with 10 bases between. Germline loops: CDR1 SGHTA, CDR2 FQGNSA. As DNA, the CDR3 is TGTGCCAGCAGCTTCAGAGCGCAAAGCACAGATACGCAGTATTTT. It codes for CASSFRAQSTDTQYF.

The chain has TRBV9 and TRBJ1-1, with D perhaps TRBD1 (6 bases). Germline V lookup: CDR1 SGDLS, CDR2 YYNGEE. CDR3 length: 12 residues. V lost 3 bases, J lost 8 bases, and 11 bases lay in between. CDR3 DNA sequence: TGTGCCAGCAGCGGGGACACGAGCGAAGCTTTCTTT. Its translation is CASSGDTSEAFF.

This sequence joins TRBV15 and TRBJ2-7; TRBD2 aligns across 11 bases. V shed 0 bases, J shed 5 bases, and the junction held 0 bases outside the gene matches. The CDR3 sequence is 14 residues long. Germline V gene sequence: CDR1 LNHNV, CDR2 YYDKDF (reference sequence). DNA for the CDR3: TGTGCCACCAGCAGAGATAGCGGGGGGGACGAGCAGTACTTC. Its protein is CATSRDSGGDEQYF.

The chain joins TRBV11-2 to TRBJ1-1; no definite D call. CDR1 and CDR2 from the germline V gene are SGHAT and FQNNGV. The CDR3 loop spans 12 amino acids. The V gene lost 5 bases and the J gene lost 5 bases, with 9 bases spanning the gap. The CDR3 sequence: CASSPTSTEAFF. CDR3 bases: TGTGCCAGCAGCCCCACGAGTACTGAAGCTTTCTTT.

The rearrangement uses TRBV19 and TRBJ1-2, with D unclear. Germline V CDR1 and CDR2: LNHDA, SQIVND (reference sequence). V was pared by 6 bases and J by 5 bases, with 16 bases between. There are 14 residues in the CDR3. The CDR3 sequence is CASSRVVTQYGYTF. CDR3 DNA: TGTGCCAGTAGCCGAGTTGTGACCCAGTATGGCTACACCTTC. Full variable domain (missing parts from reference TRBV19 and TRBJ1-2): DGGITQSPKYLFRKEGQNVTLSCEQNLNHDAMYWYRQDPGQGLRLIYYSQIVNDFQKGDIAEGYSVSREKKESFPLTVTSAQKNPTAFYLCASSRVVTQYGYTFGSGTRLTVV.

This clone was counted a few times. The gene calls are TRBV5-1 and TRBJ2-3, with D possibly matching TRBD2 (6 bases). This CDR3 is built from 14 residues. Germline-derived CDR1 and CDR2 are SGHRS and YFSETQ. Trimming cost V 7 bases and J 2 bases, with 14 bases left between them. Written as DNA, the CDR3 is TGCGCCAGCCTCCGCGGGGAACCCACAGATACGCAGTATTTT. Its translation is CASLRGEPTDTQYF.

This clone was counted only a few times. The V call is TRBV5-1, the J call TRBJ1-1; weak D call: TRBD1 (6 bases). Deletions cut 4 bases from V and 12 bases from J, with 22 bases between. The CDR3 consists of 14 residues. The germline V gene has CDR1 SGHRS and CDR2 YFSETQ. CDR3 protein: CASSPGQKTGSTFF. For the CDR3, the DNA is TGCGCCAGCAGCCCCGGACAGAAAACAGGGAGTACTTTCTTT.

The chain links TRBV19 to TRBJ2-1, with D possibly matching TRBD1 (7 bases). Looked up from germline, CDR1 is LNHDA and CDR2 is SQIVND (reference sequence). This CDR3 is built from 14 residues. The V end lost 3 bases, the J end lost 12 bases, and 18 bases lay between the germline ends. DNA of the CDR3: TGTGCCAGTAGTATTCTTTTTGGGCAGGGGGGGCAGTTCTTC. It is translated as CASSILFGQGGQFF.

The chain links TRBV5-1 to TRBJ2-5; D gene uncertain. The V and J ends lost 0 bases and 5 bases respectively, with 14 bases between them. Germline-derived CDR1 and CDR2 are SGHRS and YFSETQ. The CDR3 has 15 amino acids. Written as DNA, the CDR3 is TGCGCCAGCAGCTTGGCTGAGAACACGAAGGAGACCCAGTACTTC. It is translated as CASSLAENTKETQYF. Looking up the rest from reference TRBV5-1 and TRBJ2-5 gives the full variable domain: KAGVTQTPRYLIKTRGQQVTLSCSPISGHRSVSWYQQTPGQGLQFLFEYFSETQRNKGNFPGRFSGRQFSNSRSEMNVSTLELGDSALYLCASSLAENTKETQYFGPGTRLLVL.

This chain connects TRBV5-1 to TRBJ2-2; possibly TRBD2 for D (6 bases). This CDR3 has 16 amino acids. The V gene's germline CDR1 is SGHRS and CDR2 YFSETQ. Deletions cut 2 bases from V and 0 bases from J, with 11 bases between. The CDR3 region has the DNA TGCGCCAGCAGCTTAGGCGGGGTGTCGAACACCGGGGAGCTGTTTTTT. This gives the protein CASSLGGVSNTGELFF.

The chain employs TRBV12-5 and TRBJ1-3, with D unresolved. CDR3 length: 15 amino acids. V dropped 6 bases and J dropped 0 bases, with 12 bases sitting between them. The germline gives CDR1 LGHNT, CDR2 FRNRAP. CDR3 in DNA: TGTGCTAGTGGCCGGGATTCGGGCTCTGGAAACACCATATATTTT. Protein: CASGRDSGSGNTIYF.

The rearrangement links TRBV5-6 to TRBJ2-3; 10 positions match TRBD2. The CDR3 length is 17 residues. V shed 2 bases and J 0 bases; nucleotides not matched to a gene: 6. Germline V gene sequence: CDR1 SGHDT, CDR2 YYEEEE. The CDR3 protein is CASSFYSGGFSTDTQYF. CDR3 nucleotide sequence: TGTGCCAGCAGCTTCTATAGCGGGGGGTTTAGCACAGATACGCAGTATTTT.

The rearrangement uses TRBV27 and TRBJ2-1; possibly TRBD2 for D (5 bases). V was shortened by 3 bases and J by 3 bases, with 15 bases between the two germline ends. The CDR3 runs to 16 residues. Germline V CDR1 and CDR2: MNHEY, SMNVEV (reference sequence). The CDR3, as DNA: TGTGCCAGCAGTTTTAGCTTCCTAGGAGGCTACAATGAGCAGTTCTTC. Protein sequence: CASSFSFLGGYNEQFF.

The genes are TRBV5-4 and TRBJ2-7; no clear D gene. CDR3 length: 15 residues. Germline V CDR1 and CDR2: SGHNT, YYREEE (reference sequence). Trimming took 0 bases from V and 1 from J, leaving 11 bases between them. The CDR3 sequence: CASSLEQLGSYEQYF. CDR3 DNA: TGTGCCAGCAGCTTGGAACAATTGGGGTCCTACGAGCAGTACTTC.

This clone has more than one count but fewer than ten. The gene calls are TRBV4-1 and TRBJ1-1, with 11 bases identical to TRBD1. Germline CDR1 reads MGHRA; CDR2 reads YSYEKL. The CDR3 is made up of 16 amino acids. V trimming: 1 base; J trimming: 4 bases; junction bases outside the gene matches: 5. The CDR3 here is CASSQVTDRGLTEAFF. The CDR3 DNA reads as TGCGCCAGCAGCCAAGTTACGGACAGGGGGCTCACTGAAGCTTTCTTT.

In its sample, this clone was seen a few times. J is TRBJ2-3 and V is TRBV7-8, with D possibly being TRBD2 (5 bases). Germline V gene data show CDR1 as SGHVS and CDR2 as FQNEAQ. CDR3 length: 13 amino acids. Between the trimmed V and J ends, which lost 5 bases and 3 bases, there was a span of 9 bases. The DNA for the CDR3 is TGTGCCAGCAGCCCCCGGGGAACAGATACGCAGTATTTT. Its translation: CASSPRGTDTQYF.

The chain joins TRBV9 to TRBJ1-2, with 8 positions matching TRBD1. The CDR3 extends over 13 amino acids. The germline V gene has CDR1 SGDLS and CDR2 YYNGEE. V shed 4 bases and J 7 bases; nucleotides not matched to a gene: 6. CDR3 nucleotides: TGTGCCAGCAGCTCCAACAGGGGGTCTGGCTACACCTTC. It translates to CASSSNRGSGYTF.